This T cell receptor (beta chain) is from a study of T cell repertoires in cytomegalovirus infection. Trimming stripped 3 bases from V and 4 bases from J, with 10 bases between. The V gene's germline CDR1 is DFQATT and CDR2 SNEGSKA (reference sequence). CDR3 size: 13 residues. TCRdb ran MiXCR on the reads and lists one entry per CDR3 protein. The repertoire consists of about 740,000 distinct CDR3 sequences, with 30% to 40% occurring once and the leading ten covering around a sixth. Concerning this clonotype itself: Its antigen is currently unknown.

Study-level results: Clonotype analysis showed dominance of the ex vivo response by HLA-C-restricted CMV-specific TCR beta clonotypes.

The chain joins TRBV20-1 to TRBJ1-5; D perhaps matches TRBD1 (6 bases). This specimen consisted of cultured PBMCs, obtained from culture after CMV antigen stimulation. This clonotype was sampled from a human donor in good health (CMV status not recorded). Some clones in this sample may be carry-over from other donors' samples. CDR3 nucleotide sequence: TGCAGTGCTAGGGAAACAGGGAATCAGCCCCAGCATTTT. Its protein is CSARETGNQPQHF.